Following are 19 T cell receptor beta chains from one sample sequenced in a study of identical twins. TCRdb analysed the 5' RACE reads with MiXCR anew, one entry per CDR3 protein. The table includes roughly 250,000 distinct CDR3 sequences, about 14% detected once. The sequencing input was memory (CD45RO+) T cells sorted from blood. The receptor source for this set is a woman aged 18-30 years in good health.

This clonotype was recorded at least ten times. The chain uses TRBV4-2 and TRBJ2-2, with TRBD1 matching over 9 bases. The trim removed 3 bases at V and 0 bases at J, leaving 5 bases unmatched. The CDR3 totals 17 residues. Germline assignment: CDR1 LGHNA and CDR2 YNFKEQ. CDR3 sequence reads: CASSHQRQGANTGELFF. The CDR3 nucleotides are TGTGCCAGCAGCCACCAGAGACAGGGGGCGAACACCGGGGAGCTGTTTTTT.

This clonotype was seen a few times. The rearrangement links TRBV27 to TRBJ2-2; TRBD2 matches at 7 bases. V lost 1 base to trimming and J lost 2 bases; unmatched junction nucleotides: 7. Germline CDR1 MNHEY, CDR2 SMNVEV (reference sequence). CDR3 size: 17 residues. CDR3 loop: CASSLLGGAVNTGELFF. CDR3 in DNA: TGTGCCAGCAGTTTATTGGGAGGGGCGGTAAACACCGGGGAGCTGTTTTTT.

This clonotype was seen at least ten times. The chain carries TRBV5-1 and TRBJ2-7, with 10 bases identical to TRBD1. This CDR3 is 15 amino acids long. With V trimmed by 1 base and J by 3 bases, 4 bases remained unmatched. Germline V lookup: CDR1 SGHRS, CDR2 YFSETQ. The DNA of the CDR3 is TGCGCCAGCAGCTTGAGACAGGGGGCGTTCTACGAGCAGTACTTC. It translates to CASSLRQGAFYEQYF.

The chain recombines TRBV27 with TRBJ1-5; tentatively, D is TRBD1 (5 bases). This CDR3 is 15 amino acids long. Germline V gives CDR1 MNHEY, CDR2 SMNVEV (reference sequence). V lost 3 bases, J lost 6 bases, and 15 bases lay in between. This CDR3 reads CASSFAGGWRQPQHF. CDR3 sequence (DNA): TGTGCCAGCAGTTTCGCCGGGGGTTGGCGTCAGCCCCAGCATTTT.

For this clonotype: With a much larger clone just one base away, this may be a read error. This chain joins TRBV2 and TRBJ2-3; TRBD2 might be the D (5 bases). The CDR3 loop spans 15 amino acids. With 6 bases removed from V and 0 bases from J, the gap between germline ends came to 13 bases. The germline CDR1 and CDR2 sequences are SNHLY and FYNNEI. This chain's CDR3 is CASRIAFVSTDTQYF. The CDR3 region has the DNA TGTGCCAGCAGGATAGCGTTTGTTAGCACAGATACGCAGTATTTT. Complete variable domain (other parts from reference TRBV2 and TRBJ2-3): EPEVTQTPSHQVTQMGQEVILRCVPISNHLYFYWYRQILGQKVEFLVSFYNNEISEKSEIFDDQFSVERPDGSNFTLKIRSTKLEDSAMYFCASRIAFVSTDTQYFGPGTRLTVL.

This clonotype was seen a few times. In DNA, the CDR3 is TGTGCCAGCAGCGTATCCCTCTACAATGAGCAGTTCTTC. Protein product: CASSVSLYNEQFF. V usage is TRBV9 and J usage is TRBJ2-1; D is uncertain. Trimming shortened V by 1 base and J by 3 bases, and 5 bases separated the two germline ends. Germline lookup yields CDR1 SGDLS and CDR2 YYNGEE. This CDR3 spans 13 amino acids.

The J gene is TRBJ2-5, the V gene TRBV14; 8 bases match TRBD2. In germline, CDR1 is SGHDN, CDR2 FVKESK. V lost 6 bases to trimming and J lost 4 bases; unmatched junction nucleotides: 10. The CDR3 sequence is 15 residues long. The DNA for the CDR3 is TGTGCCAGCAGACCGCCTCGGGAGGGTGGAGAGACCCAGTACTTC. Its translation is CASRPPREGGETQYF.

The genes are TRBV7-2 and TRBJ2-7; a weak D match, TRBD2 (6 bases). Between the trimmed V and J ends, which lost 6 bases and 2 bases, there was a span of 11 bases. This CDR3 has 13 amino acids. Germline V CDR1 and CDR2: SGHTA, FQGNSA. The chain's CDR3 is CASRGLLAYEQYF. CDR3 DNA sequence: TGTGCCAGCAGAGGACTATTGGCCTACGAGCAGTACTTC. The whole variable domain, remainder taken from reference TRBV7-2 and TRBJ2-7, is GAGVSQSPSNKVTEKGKDVELRCDPISGHTALYWYRQSLGQGLEFLIYFQGNSAPDKSGLPSDRFSAERTGGSVSTLTIQRTQQEDSAVYLCASRGLLAYEQYFGPGTRLTVT.

This chain uses TRBV3-1 with TRBJ2-4; D unclear. Germline CDR1 reads LGHDT; CDR2 reads YNNKEL (reference sequence). The CDR3 consists of 14 residues. V lost 1 base and J lost 0, with 4 bases in between. The CDR3 coding sequence is TGTGCCAGCAGCCAAGTCGAAGCCAAAAACATTCAGTACTTC. Translated, it gives CASSQVEAKNIQYF.

The V call is TRBV3-1, the J call TRBJ1-1; D gene ambiguous. Looked up from germline, CDR1 is LGHDT and CDR2 is YNNKEL (reference sequence). This CDR3 has 12 residues. V was clipped by 4 bases and J by 6 bases, with 9 bases between them. The CDR3 loop is CASSRSTAEAFF. CDR3 sequence (DNA): TGTGCCAGCAGCCGATCGACGGCTGAAGCTTTCTTT.

This clonotype was found many times. The chain is built from TRBV20-1 and TRBJ1-1; D unclear. V was pared by 3 bases and J by 2 bases, with 10 bases between. CDR3 size: 13 residues. Germline CDR1 and CDR2: DFQATT and SNEGSKA (reference sequence). CDR3 nucleotides: TGCAGTGCTAGGTACACGAGTAACACTGAAGCTTTCTTT. Translation gives CSARYTSNTEAFF.

This clonotype has at least ten counts. V and J are TRBV12-3 or TRBV12-4 and TRBJ2-5, with TRBD2 matching over 10 bases. The CDR3 has 14 amino acids. Trimming at V came to 6 bases and at J to 5 bases, leaving 6 bases not matched to a gene. CDR3 sequence: CASRSSGSRETQYF. The CDR3, as DNA: TGTGCCAGCAGATCTAGCGGGAGTCGGGAGACCCAGTACTTC.

This clonotype has just a few counts. V usage is TRBV29-1 and J usage is TRBJ1-2; 9 bases align to TRBD1. V was clipped by 5 bases and J by 8 bases; unmatched bases: 9. The germline V gene has CDR1 SQVTM and CDR2 ANQGSEA. This CDR3 spans 13 amino acids. DNA of the CDR3: TGCAGCGTTACCACGGGACAGGGATTCGGCTACACCTTC. Residues: CSVTTGQGFGYTF.

There are a few counts of this clonotype. The V gene is TRBV10-3, the J gene TRBJ1-1, with D uncertain. This CDR3 has 13 amino acids. The V end was cut by 0 bases, the J end by 8 bases, with 10 bases between. Germline V gene sequence: CDR1 ENHRY, CDR2 SYGVKD. The chain's CDR3 is CAISESIGWEAFF. In nucleotides, the CDR3 is TGTGCCATCAGTGAGTCGATAGGATGGGAAGCTTTCTTT.

This clonotype was seen many times. The gene calls are TRBV5-1 and TRBJ1-1; D call uncertain. V lost 3 bases, J lost 2 bases, and 14 bases lay in between. The CDR3 is made up of 15 amino acids. Germline loops: CDR1 SGHRS, CDR2 YFSETQ. As DNA, the CDR3 is TGCGCCAGCAGCTCCCTCGGCGGCATCAACACTGAAGCTTTCTTT. This translates into CASSSLGGINTEAFF.

This clonotype was recorded many times. V and J are TRBV24-1 and TRBJ1-2; D uncertain. V dropped 5 bases and J dropped 4 bases, with 7 bases sitting between them. The CDR3 consists of 12 residues. In germline, CDR1 is KGHDR, CDR2 SFDVKD. CDR3 sequence: CATSAPGYGYTF. The CDR3 DNA reads as TGTGCCACCAGTGCACCCGGCTATGGCTACACCTTC.

The chain is built from TRBV6-2 or TRBV6-3 and TRBJ2-7; D not certain. Germline assignment: CDR1 MNHEY and CDR2 SVGEGT. V lost 2 bases, J lost 2 bases, and 10 bases lay in between. The CDR3 totals 14 residues. CDR3 residues: CASSYPTGTYEQYF. Written as DNA, the CDR3 is TGTGCCAGCAGTTACCCGACGGGCACCTACGAGCAGTACTTC.

This clonotype was counted between two and nine times. The chain uses TRBV20-1 and TRBJ2-5, with D perhaps TRBD1 (5 bases). V lost 1 base to trimming and J lost 2 bases, with 14 bases between them. The CDR3 has 15 amino acids. Germline CDR1 reads DFQATT; CDR2 reads SNEGSKA (reference sequence). The CDR3 DNA reads TGCAGTGCTAGAGGCGCCAGGGCACCTCAAGAGACCCAGTACTTC. As protein: CSARGARAPQETQYF.

The rearrangement links TRBV2 to TRBJ2-7; TRBD2 agrees at 12 bases. The germline CDR1 and CDR2 sequences are SNHLY and FYNNEI. The trim removed 4 bases at V and 3 bases at J, leaving 4 bases unmatched. CDR3 length equals 15 residues. CDR3 residues: CASSAPSGRVYEQYF. The CDR3 nucleotides are TGTGCCAGCAGTGCCCCTAGCGGGAGGGTCTACGAGCAGTACTTC.